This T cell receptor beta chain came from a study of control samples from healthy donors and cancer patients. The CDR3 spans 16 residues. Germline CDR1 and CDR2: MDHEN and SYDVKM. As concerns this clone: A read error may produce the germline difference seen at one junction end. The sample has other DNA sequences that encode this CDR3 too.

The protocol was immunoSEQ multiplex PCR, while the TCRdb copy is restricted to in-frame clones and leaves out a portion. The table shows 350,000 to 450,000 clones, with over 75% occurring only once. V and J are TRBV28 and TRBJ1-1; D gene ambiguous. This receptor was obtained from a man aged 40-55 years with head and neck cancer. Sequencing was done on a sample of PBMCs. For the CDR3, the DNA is TGCGCCAGCAGTTTAGGTGGTATCGGTATGAACACTGAAGCTTTCTTT. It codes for CASSLGGIGMNTEAFF. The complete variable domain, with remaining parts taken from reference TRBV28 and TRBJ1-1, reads DVKVTQSSRYLVKRTGEKVFLECVQDMDHENMFWYRQDPGLGLRLIYFSYDVKMKEKGDIPEGYSVSREKKERFSLILESASTNQTSMYLCASSLGGIGMNTEAFFGQGTRLTVV.